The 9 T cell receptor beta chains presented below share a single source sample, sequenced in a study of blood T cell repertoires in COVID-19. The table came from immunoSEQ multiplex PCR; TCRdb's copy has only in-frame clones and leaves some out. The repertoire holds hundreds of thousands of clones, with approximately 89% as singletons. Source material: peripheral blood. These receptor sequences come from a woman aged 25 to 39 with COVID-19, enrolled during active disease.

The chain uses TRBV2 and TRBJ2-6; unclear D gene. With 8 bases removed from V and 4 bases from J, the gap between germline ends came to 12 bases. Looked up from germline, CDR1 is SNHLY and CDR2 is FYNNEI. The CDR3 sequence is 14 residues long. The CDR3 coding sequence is TGTGCCAGCGAGGTCAGTGAAGGGGCCAACGTCCTGACTTTC. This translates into CASEVSEGANVLTF.

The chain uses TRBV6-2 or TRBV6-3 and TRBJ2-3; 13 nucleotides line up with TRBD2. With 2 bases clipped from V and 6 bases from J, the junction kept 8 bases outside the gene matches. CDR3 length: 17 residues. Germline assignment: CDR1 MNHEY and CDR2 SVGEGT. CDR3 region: CASSYPGLAGVSDTQYF. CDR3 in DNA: TGTGCCAGCAGTTACCCCGGACTAGCGGGAGTTTCCGATACGCAGTATTTT.

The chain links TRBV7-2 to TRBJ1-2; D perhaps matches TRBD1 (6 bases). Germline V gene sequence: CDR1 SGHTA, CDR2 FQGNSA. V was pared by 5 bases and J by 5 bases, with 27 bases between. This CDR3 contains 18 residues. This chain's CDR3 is CASSHLAFGAGVGYGYTF. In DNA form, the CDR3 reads TGTGCCAGCAGCCATTTAGCCTTTGGCGCAGGGGTTGGGTATGGCTACACCTTC.

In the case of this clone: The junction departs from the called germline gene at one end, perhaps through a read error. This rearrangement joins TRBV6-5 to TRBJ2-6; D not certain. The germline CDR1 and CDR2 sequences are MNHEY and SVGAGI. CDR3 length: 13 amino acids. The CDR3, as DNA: TGTGCCAGCAGGTACTCTGGGGCCAACGTCCTGACTTTC. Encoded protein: CASRYSGANVLTF.

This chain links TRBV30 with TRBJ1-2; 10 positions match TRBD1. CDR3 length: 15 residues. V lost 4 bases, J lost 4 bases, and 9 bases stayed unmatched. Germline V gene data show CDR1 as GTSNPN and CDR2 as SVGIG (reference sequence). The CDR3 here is CAWTPGQGIGYGYTF. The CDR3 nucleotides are TGTGCCTGGACGCCGGGACAGGGGATCGGCTATGGCTACACCTTC.

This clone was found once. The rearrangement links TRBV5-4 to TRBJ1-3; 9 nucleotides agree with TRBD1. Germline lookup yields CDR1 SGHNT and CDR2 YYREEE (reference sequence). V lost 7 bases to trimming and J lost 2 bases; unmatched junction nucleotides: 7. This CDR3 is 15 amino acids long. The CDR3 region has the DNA TGTGCCAGCGGATCGGGGACAGGGCCTGGAAACACCATATATTTT. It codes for CASGSGTGPGNTIYF.

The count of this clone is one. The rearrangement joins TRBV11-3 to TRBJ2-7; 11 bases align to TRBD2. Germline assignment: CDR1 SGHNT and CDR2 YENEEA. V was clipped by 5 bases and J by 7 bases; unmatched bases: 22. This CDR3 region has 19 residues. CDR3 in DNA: TGTGCCAGCAGCCACCCGGCACTAGCGGGGGCCACTGATCTTCCGGAGCAGTACTTC. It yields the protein CASSHPALAGATDLPEQYF.

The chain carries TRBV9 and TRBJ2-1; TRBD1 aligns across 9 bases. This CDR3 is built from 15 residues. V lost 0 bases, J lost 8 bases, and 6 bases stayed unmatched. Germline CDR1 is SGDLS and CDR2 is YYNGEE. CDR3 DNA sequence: TGTGCCAGCAGCGTAGCAGGGACAGGGTGGGATGAGCAGTTCTTC. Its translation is CASSVAGTGWDEQFF.

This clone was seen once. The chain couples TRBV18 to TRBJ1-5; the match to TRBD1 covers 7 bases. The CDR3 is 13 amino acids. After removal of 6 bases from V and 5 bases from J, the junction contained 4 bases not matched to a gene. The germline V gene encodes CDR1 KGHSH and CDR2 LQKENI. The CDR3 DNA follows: TGTGCCAGCTCGTACAGGGGTTATCAGCCCCAGCATTTT. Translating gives CASSYRGYQPQHF. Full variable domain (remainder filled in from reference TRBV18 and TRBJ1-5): NAGVMQNPRHLVRRRGQEARLRCSPMKGHSHVYWYRQLPEEGLKFMVYLQKENIIDESGMPKERFSAEFPKEGPSILRIQQVVRGDSAAYFCASSYRGYQPQHFGDGTRLSIL.